The TCR beta chain described here comes from a study of vaccination and CD4 T cells after COVID-19. On the study more broadly: Following dose two, a median approximately 65 days (range 14 to 241) passed before post-vaccine samples were taken. Stimulation used overlapping spike peptides from SARS-CoV-2, HCoV-NL63, HCoV-OC43 and HCoV-229E.

Treatment noted: approximately nine-day PBMC culture with coronavirus spike peptide pools or control peptides (ViraFEST assay). Cell culture was performed with more than 1.5 million PBMCs per well in the presence of around 9.4 IU/ml IL-2 and 10 ug/ml peptide pools. Regarding this clonotype: Its matching antigen is unknown.

Trimming left V 4 bases short and J 4 bases short, with 8 bases between. Germline values: CDR1 SGHVS, CDR2 FQNEAQ. CDR3 length: 13 amino acids. Sequence data for DNA of cultured CD4+ T cells were generated by the Oncomine TCR Beta short-read assay. One entry per CDR3 protein results from TCRdb running MiXCR on the PCR reads. The sample records about 15,000 distinct CDR3 sequences, around 48% being singletons. Study findings and constraints: From a median of about 20 to 38, SARS-CoV-2-reactive clonotypes increased, though not significantly.

Sequenced sample: CD4+ T cells from blood, cultured in vitro. The J gene is TRBJ2-1, the V gene TRBV7-8; a possible D gene is TRBD2 (6 bases). The receptor's source is a human donor who had recovered from COVID-19. The CDR3 region is CASSYSGYNEQFF. The CDR3 DNA sequence: TGTGCCAGCAGCTACAGCGGGTACAATGAGCAGTTCTTC.